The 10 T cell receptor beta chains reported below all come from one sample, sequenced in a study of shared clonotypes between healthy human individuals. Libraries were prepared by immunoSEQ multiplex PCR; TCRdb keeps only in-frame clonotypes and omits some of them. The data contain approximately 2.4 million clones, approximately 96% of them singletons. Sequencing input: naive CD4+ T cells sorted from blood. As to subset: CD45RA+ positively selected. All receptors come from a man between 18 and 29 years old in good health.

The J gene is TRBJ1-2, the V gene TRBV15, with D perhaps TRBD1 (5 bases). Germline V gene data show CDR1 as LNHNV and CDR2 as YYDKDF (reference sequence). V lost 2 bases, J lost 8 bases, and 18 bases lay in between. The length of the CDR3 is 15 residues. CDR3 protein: CATSRSYGRESGYTF. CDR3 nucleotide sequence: TGTGCCACCAGCAGATCCTATGGCAGGGAATCCGGCTACACCTTC.

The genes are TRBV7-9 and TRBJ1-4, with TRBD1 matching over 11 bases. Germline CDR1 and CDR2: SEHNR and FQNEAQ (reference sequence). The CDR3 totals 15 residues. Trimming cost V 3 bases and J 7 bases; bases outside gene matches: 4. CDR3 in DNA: TGTGCCAGCAGCTTCCGGACAGGGGGCTTTGAAAAACTGTTTTTT. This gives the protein CASSFRTGGFEKLFF.

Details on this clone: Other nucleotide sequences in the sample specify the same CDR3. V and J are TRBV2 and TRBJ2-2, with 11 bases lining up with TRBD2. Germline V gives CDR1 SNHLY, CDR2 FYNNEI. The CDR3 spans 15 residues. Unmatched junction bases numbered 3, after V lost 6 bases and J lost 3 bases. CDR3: CASSLAGGDTGELFF. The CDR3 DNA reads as TGTGCCAGCAGCTTAGCGGGAGGGGACACCGGGGAGCTGTTTTTT.

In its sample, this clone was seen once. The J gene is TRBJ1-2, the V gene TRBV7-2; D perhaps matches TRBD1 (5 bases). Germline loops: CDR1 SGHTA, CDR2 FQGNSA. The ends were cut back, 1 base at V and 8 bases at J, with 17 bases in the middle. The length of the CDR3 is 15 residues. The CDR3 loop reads CASSLVGRVGVGYTF. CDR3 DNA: TGTGCCAGCAGCTTAGTGGGCAGGGTAGGGGTAGGCTACACCTTC.

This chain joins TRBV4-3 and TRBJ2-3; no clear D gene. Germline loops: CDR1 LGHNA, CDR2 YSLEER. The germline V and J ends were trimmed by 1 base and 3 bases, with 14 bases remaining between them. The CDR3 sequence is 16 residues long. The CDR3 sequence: CASSQAAVMGTDTQYF. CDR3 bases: TGCGCCAGCAGCCAAGCGGCAGTCATGGGGACAGATACGCAGTATTTT.

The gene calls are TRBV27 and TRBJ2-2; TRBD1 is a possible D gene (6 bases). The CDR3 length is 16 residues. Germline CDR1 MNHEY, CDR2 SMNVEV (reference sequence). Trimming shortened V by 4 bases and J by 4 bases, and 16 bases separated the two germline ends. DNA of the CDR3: TGTGCCAGCAGTTATTCCCACAGGGCCGCCACCGGGGAGCTGTTTTTT. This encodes CASSYSHRAATGELFF.

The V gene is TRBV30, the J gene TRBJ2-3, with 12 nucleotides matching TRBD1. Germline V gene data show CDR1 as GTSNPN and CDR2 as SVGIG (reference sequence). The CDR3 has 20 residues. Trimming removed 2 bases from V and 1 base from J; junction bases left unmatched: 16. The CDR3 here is CAWSRDDRDRGRRGTDTQYF. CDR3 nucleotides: TGTGCCTGGAGTCGAGATGACCGGGACAGGGGGCGCCGAGGCACAGATACGCAGTATTTT.

CDR3 in amino acids: CASSLAGQGYTEAFF. The CDR3 DNA reads TGCGCCAGCAGCTTGGCCGGACAGGGATACACTGAAGCTTTCTTT. V gene TRBV5-1 combines with J gene TRBJ1-1, with 8 bases fitting TRBD1. Trimming took 0 bases from V and 3 from J; bases not matched to a gene: 4. The CDR3 is 15 residues long. Germline values: CDR1 SGHRS, CDR2 YFSETQ.

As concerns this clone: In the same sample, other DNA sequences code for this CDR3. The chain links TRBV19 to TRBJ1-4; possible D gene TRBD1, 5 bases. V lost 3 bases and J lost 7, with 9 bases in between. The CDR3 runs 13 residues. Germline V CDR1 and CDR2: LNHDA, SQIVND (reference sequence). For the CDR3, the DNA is TGTGCCAGTAGTATGAACGGGGGTGAAAAACTGTTTTTT. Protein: CASSMNGGEKLFF.

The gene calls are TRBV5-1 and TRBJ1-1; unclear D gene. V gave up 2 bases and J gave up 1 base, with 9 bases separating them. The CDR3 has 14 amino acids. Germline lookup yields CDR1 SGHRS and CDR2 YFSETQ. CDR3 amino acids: CASSLLDGNTEAFF. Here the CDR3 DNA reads TGCGCCAGCAGCTTACTTGACGGGAACACTGAAGCTTTCTTT. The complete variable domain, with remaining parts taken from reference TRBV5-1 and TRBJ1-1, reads KAGVTQTPRYLIKTRGQQVTLSCSPISGHRSVSWYQQTPGQGLQFLFEYFSETQRNKGNFPGRFSGRQFSNSRSEMNVSTLELGDSALYLCASSLLDGNTEAFFGQGTRLTVV.